A selection of T cell receptor beta chains follows, all from one sample in a study of shared clonotypes between healthy human individuals. Profiled with immunoSEQ multiplex PCR; TCRdb holds only in-frame clones, not every one. The sample lists about 1.1 million clones, approximately 80% occurring once. Sequenced input: memory CD4+ T cells from PBMCs. The receptors originated from a man aged 18 to 35 in good health. Some clones in this sample may be carry-over from other donors' samples. Each CDR3 is given with its conserved first and last residue. The order of the fields is V gene, CDR3 length, D gene, J gene, clone size, CDR3 protein, CDR3 DNA. The D gene is left open where the match is weak. Size tells how often a clone was seen (once, few, many) or the class of an expanded clone, and some rows leave it out.

V: TRBV5-4
length: 13
D: NA
J: TRBJ2-3
size: NA
CDR3: CASSFGPVDTQYF
DNA: TGTGCCAGCAGCTTCGGTCCCGTTGATACGCAGTATTTT

V: TRBV28
length: 18
D: TRBD1
J: TRBJ1-4
size: once
CDR3: CASNVQGASLGTNEKLFF
DNA: TGTGCCAGCAACGTACAGGGGGCTTCGCTTGGAACTAATGAAAAACTGTTTTTT

V: TRBV10-3
length: 14
D: TRBD2
J: TRBJ2-7
size: NA
CDR3: CAISPTSGGYEQYF
DNA: TGTGCCATCAGTCCGACTAGCGGAGGGTACGAGCAGTACTTC

V: TRBV6-1
length: 17
D: NA
J: TRBJ1-2
size: NA
CDR3: CASSEDYWGRDNYGYTF
DNA: TGTGCCAGCAGTGAAGACTATTGGGGCAGGGATAACTATGGCTACACCTTC

V: TRBV18
length: 14
D: NA
J: TRBJ2-7
size: NA
CDR3: CASSPREGSYEQYF
DNA: TGTGCCAGCTCACCACGCGAAGGGTCCTACGAGCAGTACTTC

V: TRBV19
length: 14
D: NA
J: TRBJ1-1
size: NA
CDR3: CASFTPGRNTEAFF
DNA: TGTGCCAGCTTCACTCCGGGACGGAACACTGAAGCTTTCTTT

V: TRBV6-5
length: 15
D: NA
J: TRBJ2-2
size: NA
CDR3: CASSYSGADTGELFF
DNA: TGTGCCAGCAGTTACTCGGGAGCGGACACCGGGGAGCTGTTTTTT

V: TRBV20-1
length: 11
D: NA
J: TRBJ2-5
size: NA
CDR3: CSARGAKTQYF
DNA: TGCAGTGCCCGAGGCGCGAAGACCCAGTACTTC

V: TRBV5-1
length: 17
D: TRBD2
J: TRBJ2-1
size: NA
CDR3: CASSLSPPTSSYNEQFF
DNA: TGCGCCAGCAGCTTATCCCCACCGACTAGCAGCTACAATGAGCAGTTCTTC

V: TRBV9
length: 14
D: NA
J: TRBJ1-6
size: once
CDR3: CASSARSSNSPLHF
DNA: TGTGCCAGCAGCGCCCGAAGCTCCAATTCACCCCTCCACTTT

V: TRBV6-5
length: 15
D: TRBD1
J: TRBJ2-7
size: NA
CDR3: CASSLGQGSSYEQYF
DNA: TGTGCCAGCAGTCTGGGACAGGGGTCTTCCTACGAGCAGTACTTC

V: TRBV5-5
length: 12
D: NA
J: TRBJ2-3
size: NA
CDR3: CASSWSGTVAPF
DNA: TGTGCCAGCAGCTGGTCCGGGACGGTGGCTCCTTTT

V: TRBV29-1
length: 14
D: TRBD1
J: TRBJ2-5
size: NA
CDR3: CSVDPGQGEETQYF
DNA: TGCAGCGTTGACCCGGGACAGGGTGAAGAGACCCAGTACTTC

V: TRBV30
length: 11
D: NA
J: TRBJ1-1
size: NA
CDR3: CAWIGGTEAFF
DNA: TGTGCCTGGATAGGGGGAACTGAAGCTTTCTTT

V: TRBV9
length: 12
D: TRBD2
J: TRBJ2-3
size: NA
CDR3: CASSLGLEAQYF
DNA: TGTGCCAGCAGCCTGGGACTAGAGGCGCAGTATTTT

V: TRBV7-2
length: 12
D: NA
J: TRBJ2-3
size: NA
CDR3: CASSPLGHTQYF
DNA: TGTGCCAGCAGCCCCCTCGGACATACGCAGTATTTT

V: TRBV20-1
length: 10
D: NA
J: TRBJ1-1
size: few
CDR3: CSARGNEAFF
DNA: TGCAGTGCTAGGGGTAATGAAGCTTTCTTT

V: TRBV4-1
length: 14
D: TRBD2
J: TRBJ2-7
size: NA
CDR3: CASSRTSGYYEQYF
DNA: TGCGCCAGCAGCCGGACTAGCGGATACTACGAGCAGTACTTC

V: TRBV29-1
length: 13
D: TRBD1
J: TRBJ1-1
size: NA
CDR3: CSVHRGQGAEAFF
DNA: TGCAGCGTGCACCGAGGACAGGGGGCAGAAGCTTTCTTT

V: TRBV11-2
length: 13
D: TRBD1
J: TRBJ2-7
size: NA
CDR3: CASSLGQTYEQYF
DNA: TGTGCCAGCAGCCTGGGACAGACCTACGAGCAGTACTTC

V: TRBV6-5
length: 14
D: TRBD1
J: TRBJ2-5
size: NA
CDR3: CASSRTGGRETQYF
DNA: TGTGCCAGCAGTCGGACAGGGGGTCGAGAGACCCAGTACTTC

V: TRBV2
length: 14
D: TRBD1
J: TRBJ2-7
size: NA
CDR3: CASRDRGRSYEQYF
DNA: TGTGCCAGCAGGGACAGGGGGCGTTCCTACGAGCAGTACTTC

V: TRBV18
length: 16
D: TRBD1
J: TRBJ1-1
size: NA
CDR3: CASSPNLQGAWTEAFF
DNA: TGTGCCAGCTCACCAAATTTACAGGGGGCTTGGACTGAAGCTTTCTTT

V: TRBV28
length: 15
D: TRBD1
J: TRBJ2-6
size: NA
CDR3: CATERQGSGANVLTF
DNA: TGTGCCACCGAAAGACAGGGCTCAGGGGCCAACGTCCTGACTTTC

V: TRBV28
length: 13
D: NA
J: TRBJ2-7
size: NA
CDR3: CASILPDTYEQYF
DNA: TGTGCCAGCATTCTGCCAGACACCTACGAGCAGTACTTC

V: TRBV5-6
length: 16
D: NA
J: TRBJ1-1
size: NA
CDR3: CASSLVGALIRTEAFF
DNA: TGTGCCAGCAGCTTGGTCGGGGCCCTGATTCGCACTGAAGCTTTCTTT

V: TRBV30
length: 13
D: NA
J: TRBJ2-7
size: many
CDR3: CAWSLVGVVEQYF
DNA: TGTGCCTGGAGTTTGGTGGGAGTGGTTGAGCAGTACTTC